Listed here are 30 T cell receptor beta chains from one sample, sequenced in a study of blood T cell repertoires in COVID-19. Some clones are missing from TCRdb's copy, which holds only in-frame ones; the method was immunoSEQ multiplex PCR. Seen here are 300,000 to 400,000 clones, roughly 90% observed once, and the top ten hold 2% to 3%. The sample comprised PBMCs or T cells enriched from blood (not recorded which). These receptors came from a man between 60 and 75 years old who had recovered from COVID-19.

The chain couples TRBV7-2 to TRBJ2-5; 9 bases fit TRBD2. This CDR3 is built from 15 residues. Germline loops: CDR1 SGHTA, CDR2 FQGNSA. The ends lost 4 bases at V and 1 base at J; junction bases unmatched: 4. The CDR3 loop is CASSSGRGGQETQYF. CDR3 nucleotides: TGTGCCAGCAGCTCCGGGCGGGGGGGCCAAGAGACCCAGTACTTC.

The chain employs TRBV11-2 and TRBJ1-2, with TRBD1 as a possible D gene (6 bases). The CDR3 is 15 residues long. Germline-derived CDR1 and CDR2 are SGHAT and FQNNGV. V was pared by 5 bases and J by 5 bases, with 18 bases between. The CDR3 loop reads CASSAGIGGRYGYTF. The CDR3 coding sequence is TGTGCCAGCAGCGCCGGTATAGGGGGAAGGTATGGCTACACCTTC.

The chain combines TRBV12-3 or TRBV12-4 with TRBJ2-5; D is uncertain. Deletions cut 4 bases from V and 5 bases from J, with 11 bases between. The CDR3 runs 13 residues. For the CDR3, the DNA is TGTGCCAGCAGTTACACCAGGCAGGAGACCCAGTACTTC. Encoded protein: CASSYTRQETQYF.

The rearrangement links TRBV9 to TRBJ2-3; TRBD2 matches 14 bases. The CDR3 length is 23 residues. Germline loops: CDR1 SGDLS, CDR2 YYNGEE. J gave up 2 bases and V 0 bases, and 20 bases lay outside the gene matches. CDR3 protein: CASSVAPGGLAGGHLAITDTQYF. DNA of the CDR3: TGTGCCAGCAGCGTAGCCCCCGGAGGACTAGCGGGGGGCCACCTGGCGATCACAGATACGCAGTATTTT.

The chain has TRBV6-5 and TRBJ1-1; the D gene is possibly TRBD1 (5 bases). CDR3 size: 11 residues. Trimming took off 8 bases at V and 7 bases at J, with 11 bases between the two ends. CDR1 MNHEY and CDR2 SVGAGI come from the germline V gene. CDR3 DNA sequence: TGTGCCAGCCGAAAGGGGATTGAAGCTTTCTTT. It yields the protein CASRKGIEAFF.

The chain links TRBV2 to TRBJ1-2; 11 bases are shared with TRBD1. V lost 6 bases and J lost 0; bases outside the gene matches: 6. Germline loops: CDR1 SNHLY, CDR2 FYNNEI. The CDR3 covers 16 residues. The CDR3 reads CASSIGTGGSNYGYTF. The CDR3 DNA is TGTGCCAGCAGCATTGGGACAGGGGGATCTAACTATGGCTACACCTTC.

The CDR3 loop reads CASSRGQSTDTQYF. CDR3 coding DNA: TGTGCCAGCTCAAGGGGACAGAGCACAGATACGCAGTATTTT. The V gene is TRBV18, the J gene TRBJ2-3; 7 bases match TRBD1. There are 14 residues in the CDR3. In germline, CDR1 is KGHSH, CDR2 LQKENI. V lost 5 bases to trimming and J lost 0 bases; unmatched junction nucleotides: 2.

The rearrangement links TRBV21-1 to TRBJ1-3; the D segment call TRBD1 is taken from the table without a DNA check. TRBV21-1 constitutes a pseudogene. The CDR3 sequence is 19 residues long. The chain's CDR3 is CASSNDRDRERSSGNTIYF. The CDR3 coding sequence is TGTGCCAGCAGCAACGACCGGGACAGGGAGCGCTCCTCTGGAAACACCATATATTTT.

The V call is TRBV7-6, the J call TRBJ2-7; TRBD2 might be the D (5 bases). The V gene's germline CDR1 is SGHVS and CDR2 FNYEAQ. The CDR3 runs 14 residues. The V gene lost 5 bases and the J gene lost 5 bases, with 16 bases spanning the gap. As DNA, the CDR3 is TGTGCCAGCAGCCCAAGCGAGGGAGCGGACGAGCAGTACTTC. This codes for CASSPSEGADEQYF.

This CDR3 is CASSLTGRSGNTIYF. For the CDR3, the DNA is TGTGCCAGCAGCTTAACAGGGCGCTCTGGAAACACCATATATTTT. V is TRBV5-6 and J is TRBJ1-3; D may be TRBD1 (6 bases). V lost 2 bases to trimming and J lost 0 bases, with 9 bases between them. This CDR3 comprises 15 residues. The germline V gene has CDR1 SGHDT and CDR2 YYEEEE.

The rearrangement links TRBV3-1 (or the pseudogene TRBV3-2) to TRBJ2-1, with 9 nucleotides matching TRBD2. From germline, CDR1 is LGHDT and CDR2 YNNKEL (reference sequence). The CDR3 runs 18 residues. The V segment lost 1 base and the J segment 4 bases; nucleotides outside the gene matches: 11. As DNA, the CDR3 is TGTGCCAGCAGCCAAGTTGGCGATAGCGGGAGCAGATACAATGAGCAGTTCTTC. The encoded protein is CASSQVGDSGSRYNEQFF.

The chain couples TRBV9 to TRBJ1-3, with D unclear. The V end lost 4 bases, the J end lost 4 bases, and 15 bases lay between the germline ends. The CDR3 is made up of 15 amino acids. Germline loops: CDR1 SGDLS, CDR2 YYNGEE. The CDR3 nucleotides are TGTGCCAGCAGCTCGGCCGAATGGGCGGGAAACACCATATATTTT. It encodes CASSSAEWAGNTIYF.

This clone occurred once. This chain connects TRBV4-2 to TRBJ2-7, with 8 bases matching TRBD2. Trimming took 0 bases from V and 3 from J; bases not matched to a gene: 4. CDR3 length: 15 amino acids. Germline V gives CDR1 LGHNA, CDR2 YNFKEQ. In nucleotides, the CDR3 is TGTGCCAGCAGCCAAGACGCTAGCGGGTTCTACGAGCAGTACTTC. This translates into CASSQDASGFYEQYF.

This rearrangement joins TRBV9 to TRBJ2-3; 8 bases match TRBD2. V dropped 4 bases and J dropped 4; count of bases not matched to a gene: 8. The length of the CDR3 is 15 residues. In germline, CDR1 is SGDLS, CDR2 YYNGEE. The CDR3 coding sequence is TGTGCCAGCAGCACGGGGGGGGCCCGCGCAGATACGCAGTATTTT. Translation gives CASSTGGARADTQYF.

J is TRBJ1-4 and V is TRBV12-3 or TRBV12-4; D is uncertain. This CDR3 has 13 residues. Trimming removed 8 bases from V and 4 bases from J, with 11 bases in between. DNA of the CDR3: TGTGCCAGCGGGCGGGCCCGTAATGAAAAACTGTTTTTT. Residues: CASGRARNEKLFF.

The rearrangement links TRBV15 to TRBJ1-5; the D gene is possibly TRBD1 (6 bases). Trimming stripped 0 bases from V and 11 bases from J, with 20 bases between. The CDR3 loop spans 16 amino acids. Germline V CDR1 and CDR2: LNHNV, YYDKDF (reference sequence). In DNA, the CDR3 is TGTGCCACCAGCAGAGAAGGGGACAACCCTTACCCAGCCCAGCATTTT. Encoded protein: CATSREGDNPYPAQHF.

The chain has TRBV2 and TRBJ1-5; 8 bases agree with TRBD1. CDR1 SNHLY and CDR2 FYNNEI come from the germline V gene. CDR3 length: 14 amino acids. With V trimmed by 6 bases and J by 6 bases, 7 bases remained unmatched. CDR3: CASSLDRVSQPQHF. The CDR3 DNA reads TGTGCCAGCAGCCTGGACAGGGTCAGTCAGCCCCAGCATTTT.

This clone was observed once. This chain links TRBV6-4 with TRBJ2-7; 11 nucleotides line up with TRBD2. The V segment lost 8 bases and the J segment 4 bases; nucleotides outside the gene matches: 22. This CDR3 spans 19 amino acids. Germline assignment: CDR1 MRHNA and CDR2 SNTAGT. The CDR3 sequence is CASLIRRGLAGGPSYEQYF. DNA for the CDR3: TGTGCCAGCCTGATACGCCGGGGGTTAGCGGGAGGGCCTAGTTACGAGCAGTACTTC.

The chain recombines TRBV18 with TRBJ1-3; D gene unclear. In germline, CDR1 is KGHSH, CDR2 LQKENI. Trimming took 0 bases from V and 6 from J, leaving 12 bases between them. The CDR3 extends over 15 amino acids. This chain's CDR3 is CASSPPGRAVNTIYF. CDR3 nucleotides: TGTGCCAGCTCACCACCGGGCCGAGCGGTAAACACCATATATTTT.

V gene TRBV18 combines with J gene TRBJ1-1; D gene ambiguous. CDR1 KGHSH and CDR2 LQKENI come from the germline V gene. The CDR3 loop spans 13 amino acids. The V and J ends lost 7 bases and 1 base respectively, with 10 bases between them. CDR3 residues: CASCARPNTEAFF. CDR3 bases: TGTGCCAGCTGCGCTAGACCGAACACTGAAGCTTTCTTT.

The gene calls are TRBV4-1 and TRBJ2-3; 8 nucleotides match TRBD2. V shed 3 bases and J 4 bases; nucleotides not matched to a gene: 6. CDR3 length: 15 amino acids. Germline loops: CDR1 MGHRA, CDR2 YSYEKL. CDR3: CASSHLSGGPDTQYF. In DNA form, the CDR3 reads TGCGCCAGCAGCCATCTCAGCGGGGGCCCAGATACGCAGTATTTT.

The CDR3 DNA follows: TGTGCCAGCAGTGAAGGGTATCGAGCGGGAGCGAGGGAGCAGTACTTC. Amino acids: CASSEGYRAGAREQYF. V is TRBV6-1 and J is TRBJ2-7, with 8 bases identical to TRBD2. The CDR3 runs to 16 residues. The ends lost 1 base at V and 7 bases at J; junction bases unmatched: 12. Germline values: CDR1 MNHNS, CDR2 SASEGT.

The chain combines TRBV25-1 with TRBJ1-4; D uncertain. The germline V and J ends were trimmed by 8 bases and 2 bases, with 15 bases remaining between them. The CDR3 contains 15 residues. Germline V gene data show CDR1 as MGHDK and CDR2 as SYGVNS. The CDR3 reads CASATGWATNEKLFF. In DNA, the CDR3 is TGTGCCAGCGCTACCGGTTGGGCCACTAATGAAAAACTGTTTTTT.

The genes are TRBV6-5 and TRBJ1-2; 8 bases align to TRBD1. CDR3 size: 15 residues. Germline CDR1 reads MNHEY; CDR2 reads SVGAGI. The V and J ends lost 0 bases and 7 bases, in that order; junction bases with no gene match: 7. CDR3 nucleotide sequence: TGTGCCAGCAGTTACTCTCAGGACAGGGTTCGTGGCTACACCTTC. Its translation is CASSYSQDRVRGYTF.

V usage is TRBV5-4 and J usage is TRBJ2-7, with D maybe TRBD2 (5 bases). Trimming stripped 4 bases from V and 4 bases from J, with 15 bases between. This CDR3 has 14 residues. Germline V gene data show CDR1 as SGHNT and CDR2 as YYREEE (reference sequence). The CDR3 spells CASSRNQGGYEQYF. CDR3 nucleotides: TGTGCCAGCAGCCGCAACCAAGGAGGTTACGAGCAGTACTTC.

The chain recombines TRBV5-1 with TRBJ1-6; 8 nucleotides line up with TRBD1. CDR3 length: 15 residues. The germline gives CDR1 SGHRS, CDR2 YFSETQ. V was pared by 4 bases and J by 7 bases, with 7 bases of the junction left unmatched. The CDR3 region is CASSRGQGGNSPLHF. The CDR3, as DNA: TGCGCCAGCAGCCGTGGACAGGGAGGGAATTCACCCCTCCACTTT.

This chain uses TRBV12-3 or TRBV12-4 with TRBJ1-2; 7 bases align to TRBD1. V lost 1 base and J lost 10; bases outside the gene matches: 6. The CDR3 is 13 amino acids. CDR3: CASSLGLGQTYTF. CDR3 sequence (DNA): TGTGCCAGCAGTTTAGGTTTGGGACAGACCTACACCTTC.

The V and J genes are TRBV7-3 and TRBJ1-1; 7 bases agree with TRBD1. Germline values: CDR1 SGHTA, CDR2 FQGTGA. With 3 bases clipped from V and 4 bases from J, the junction kept 5 bases outside the gene matches. CDR3 length equals 14 residues. CDR3 loop: CASSFRQGSTEAFF. The CDR3, as DNA: TGTGCCAGCAGCTTCCGACAGGGTAGCACTGAAGCTTTCTTT. The entire variable domain, with the rest obtained from reference TRBV7-3 and TRBJ1-1, is as follows: GAGVSQTPSNKVTEKGKYVELRCDPISGHTALYWYRQSLGQGPEFLIYFQGTGAADDSGLPNDRFFAVRPEGSVSTLKIQRTERGDSAVYLCASSFRQGSTEAFFGQGTRLTVV.

The V and J genes are TRBV30 and TRBJ1-2, with TRBD1 matching over 8 bases. CDR1 is GTSNPN and CDR2 is SVGIG in the germline V gene (reference sequence). The CDR3 is 13 amino acids. V lost 5 bases and J lost 3; bases outside the gene matches: 5. The CDR3 protein is CAWRTGIDYGYTF. The CDR3 DNA reads as TGTGCCTGGCGGACAGGGATTGACTATGGCTACACCTTC.

The J gene is TRBJ2-1, the V gene TRBV5-4, with a tentative D call TRBD2 (7 bases). CDR1 is SGHNT and CDR2 is YYREEE in the germline V gene (reference sequence). This CDR3 has 14 residues. Trimming took 5 bases from V and 8 from J, leaving 17 bases between them. The CDR3 region is CASSTRGRAYEQFF. CDR3 DNA sequence: TGTGCCAGCAGTACTAGGGGGAGGGCCTATGAGCAGTTCTTC.